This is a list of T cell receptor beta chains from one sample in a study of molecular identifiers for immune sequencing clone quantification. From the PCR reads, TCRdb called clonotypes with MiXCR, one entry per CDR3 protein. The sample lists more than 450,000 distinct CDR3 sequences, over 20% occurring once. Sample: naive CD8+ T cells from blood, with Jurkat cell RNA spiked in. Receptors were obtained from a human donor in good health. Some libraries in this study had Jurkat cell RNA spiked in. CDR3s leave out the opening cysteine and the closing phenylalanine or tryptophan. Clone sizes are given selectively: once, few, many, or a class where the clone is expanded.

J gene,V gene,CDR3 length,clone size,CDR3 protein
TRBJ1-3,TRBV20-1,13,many,SPPDRRLSGNTIY
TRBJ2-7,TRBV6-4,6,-,ARTSAY
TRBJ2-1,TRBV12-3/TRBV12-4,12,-,ASSLRDRNNEQF
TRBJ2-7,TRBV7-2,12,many,ASSPDRTGFEQY
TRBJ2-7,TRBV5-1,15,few,ASSLGLAGETTYEQY
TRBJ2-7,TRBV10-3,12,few,AISRNSDTYEQY
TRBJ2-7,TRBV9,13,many,ASSEGGAGWFEQY
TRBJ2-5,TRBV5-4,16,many,ASSQDPSGGLHQETQY
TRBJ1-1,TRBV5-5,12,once,ASSLGGMNTEAL
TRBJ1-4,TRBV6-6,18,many,ASSKLRAGTGGAEEEKLF
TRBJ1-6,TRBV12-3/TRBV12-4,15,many,ASSFGQGFSYNSPLH
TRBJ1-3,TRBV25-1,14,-,ASSERRDSSGNTIY
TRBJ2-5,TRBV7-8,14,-,ASSLWGLTPQEAQY
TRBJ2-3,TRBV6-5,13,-,ASSRDSTSTDTQY
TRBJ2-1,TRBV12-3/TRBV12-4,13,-,ASSFGLAGDNEQF
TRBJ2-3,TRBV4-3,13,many,ASSPFGGRTDTQY
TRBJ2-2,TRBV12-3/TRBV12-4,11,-,ASSFDQTGELV
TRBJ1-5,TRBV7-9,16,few,ASSFTGTGGRKYQPQH
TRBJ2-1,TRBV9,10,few,ASSVAFNEQF
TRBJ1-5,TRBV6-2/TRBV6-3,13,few,ASSYGRWGNQPQH
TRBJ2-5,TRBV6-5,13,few,ASTSGGFPGETQY
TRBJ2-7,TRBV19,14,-,ASSVEGAGVLYEQY
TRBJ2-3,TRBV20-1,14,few,SARRAANRGMDTQY
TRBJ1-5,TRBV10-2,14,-,ASSEAGTGLNQPQH
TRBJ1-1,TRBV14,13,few,ASSQLESERTEAF
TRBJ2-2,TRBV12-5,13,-,ASGLVTGYTGELF
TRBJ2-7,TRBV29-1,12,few,SVNGIGSSYEQY
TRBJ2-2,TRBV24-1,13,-,ATSDFNWGPGELF